Detailed here is one T cell receptor beta chain. Its antigen is unknown. The junction shows a germline mismatch at one end, possibly a read error. This CDR3 region has 17 residues. Germline V gene sequence: CDR1 MNHNY, CDR2 SVGAGI (reference sequence). The data belong to a study of tumor-infiltrating lymphocytes in primary liver carcinoma. Background on the study: Patients of both sexes were 30 to 69 years old. Productive TCRbeta read yields ran from roughly 3.8 to 7.5 million per sample and were similar between tissues.

Co-extraction yielded RNA and DNA from roughly 20-30 mg of unsorted bulk tissue. A constant-region primer served to make TCR beta cDNA from roughly 500 ng total RNA. TCR beta libraries came from three nested multiplex PCR rounds using slightly modified ARM-PCR. TRBV1-TRBV30 forward and Cbeta reverse primers drove the first two approximately 11-cycle rounds. TCRdb redid the calling of the multiplex PCR reads with MiXCR, one entry per CDR3 protein. The table shows some 40,000 distinct CDR3 sequences, with roughly 73% occurring only once. Whole-study results and caveats: It was tumor-adjacent and tumor-blood pairs that overlapped less than tumor region pairs did. It was in tumors, not blood, that the top-250-clone fraction was significantly higher (p = 0.039).

Specimen: tumor-adjacent normal liver tissue. The TCR was taken from a man in his forties or fifties with primary liver carcinoma and hepatitis B virus infection. This chain joins TRBV6-6 and TRBJ2-6; weak D call: TRBD1 (5 bases). CDR3 in DNA: TGTGCCAGCAGTGCACAAGGTTTTCCCTCTGGGGCTAACGTCCTGACTTTC. Translating it yields CASSAQGFPSGANVLTF.